A single T cell receptor beta chain is shown here with its context. Its antigen remains unknown. The CDR3 sequence is 13 residues long. The germline V gene encodes CDR1 MNHNY and CDR2 SVGAGI (reference sequence). V gave up 5 bases and J gave up 5 bases; unmatched junction bases: 4. The sample comes from a study of cytomegalovirus exposure and HLA in healthy donors. Findings and caveats of the study: It was reported that the classifier diagnosed cytomegalovirus status with high specificity and sensitivity in both the original and validation cohorts.

The donors were part of the validation cohort of 120 subjects. That cohort was separate from the first cohort, which comprised 700 or so subjects. The assay was immunoSEQ multiplex PCR, and TCRdb's table has in-frame clones only and misses some. In the table there are 45,000 to 65,000 clones, 93% of which are singletons. The specimen was PBMCs. This clonotype originated in a woman younger than 30 in good health and CMV-seropositive. The chain couples TRBV6-6 to TRBJ2-7, with 9 bases that match TRBD1. As DNA, the CDR3 is TGTGCCAGCAGTCCGTGGACAGGGGACGAGCAGTACTTC. Its translation: CASSPWTGDEQYF.